This TCR beta chain appears in the sequencing data of a study of blood T cell repertoires in COVID-19. About the research overall: The United States, Italy and Spain provided the acute and convalescent COVID-19 samples. Sources were T cells, B-cell-depleted T cells, or PBMCs; the material itself was cDNA or gDNA.

The junction had 9 bases not matched to a gene; V was cut back by 3 bases and J by 4 bases. The CDR3 length is 16 residues. Germline V gene lookup returns CDR1 SGHKS and CDR2 YYEKEE (reference sequence). This clone was observed once. Original processing methods: Nucleated cell number was recorded as an estimate derived from reference gene primer amplification. Repertoires were generated with immunoSEQ multiplex PCR, while TCRdb's copy carries only in-frame clones and drops some. V, J and clone size were drawn from that table, and D and trimming were deduced from the DNA. Of fewer than 140,000 clones in the sample, 70% to 80% were seen once.

Sequenced material: peripheral blood. This sequence originates from a human donor with acute or convalescent COVID-19. The donor label of this sample is uncertain. V usage is TRBV5-5 and J usage is TRBJ1-1, with 10 nucleotides matching TRBD1. This CDR3 is CASSSTGGRPFTEAFF. The CDR3 coding sequence is TGTGCCAGCAGCTCGACAGGGGGCAGGCCTTTCACTGAAGCTTTCTTT.